These T cell receptor beta chains were read from a single sample in a study of tumor-infiltrating lymphocytes in oesophageal squamous cell carcinoma. One entry per CDR3 protein, called by TCRdb with MiXCR from the PCR reads. In the table there are around 15,000 distinct CDR3 sequences, over 50% of which are singletons. The specimen sequenced was esophageal tumor tissue. The origin of the receptors is a female donor with esophageal squamous cell carcinoma. Each CDR3 is given with its conserved first and last residue. A D gene is named only where the DNA matches it firmly. Some rows mark clone size as missing; the rest say once, few, many or name a class of expanded clone.

d_call j_call v_call clone_size cdr3_aa cdr3_nt
. TRBJ2-7 TRBV10-1 medium-sized CASTTAGGHEQYF TGCGCCAGCACTACAGCCGGCGGACACGAGCAGTACTTC
TRBD2 TRBJ2-7 TRBV7-3 . CASSFRGGSYNEQYF TGTGCCAGCAGCTTCCGGGGGGGCTCCTACAATGAGCAGTACTTC
TRBD2 TRBJ2-7 TRBV7-2 few CASSAAWGGGVYEQYF TGTGCCAGCAGCGCGGCCTGGGGCGGGGGGGTCTACGAGCAGTACTTC
. TRBJ2-5 TRBV7-2 few CASSPRLSEETQYF TGTGCCAGCAGCCCGAGACTTTCGGAAGAGACCCAGTACTTC
TRBD1 TRBJ1-2 TRBV4-1 many CASSQAGTGGRGGYTF TGCGCCAGCAGCCAAGCCGGGACAGGGGGCAGGGGGGGCTACACCTTC
. TRBJ2-5 TRBV7-2 large CASSSRLQETQYF TGTGCCAGCAGCTCACGACTCCAAGAGACCCAGTACTTC
TRBD2 TRBJ2-2 TRBV12-3/TRBV12-4 . CASSSPLAGGHTGELFF TGTGCCAGCAGTTCCCCGCTAGCGGGAGGCCACACCGGGGAGCTGTTTTTT
. TRBJ2-1 TRBV28 many CASSSGWSSYNEQFF TGTGCCAGCAGTTCCGGCTGGAGCTCCTACAATGAGCAGTTCTTC
TRBD1 TRBJ2-3 TRBV5-6 . CASSFMGTGGFHTQYF TGTGCCAGCAGCTTCATGGGGACAGGGGGCTTCCATACGCAGTATTTT
. TRBJ1-2 TRBV7-9 many CAQPAFLNYGYTF TGTGCCCAGCCTGCGTTCCTCAACTATGGCTACACCTTC
TRBD2 TRBJ2-1 TRBV6-1 . CASSSETSDSYNEQFF TGTGCCAGCAGTTCTGAGACTAGCGACTCCTACAATGAGCAGTTCTTC
. TRBJ2-7 TRBV6-5 . CASDGGRERTYEQYF TGTGCCAGTGACGGGGGGCGGGAGCGGACCTACGAGCAGTACTTC
. TRBJ2-7 TRBV6-6 . CASSDLWGSSYEQYF TGTGCCAGCAGTGACTTATGGGGTTCCTCCTACGAGCAGTACTTC
. TRBJ2-1 TRBV6-5 . CASSYSPPWGVYNEQFF TGTGCCAGCAGTTACTCCCCTCCCTGGGGGGTCTACAATGAGCAGTTCTTC
. TRBJ2-1 TRBV12-3/TRBV12-4 . CASSLGGTDNEQFF TGTGCCAGCAGTTTAGGAGGGACCGACAATGAGCAGTTCTTC
. TRBJ2-7 TRBV27 . CASRGWAEQYF TGTGCCAGCAGAGGGTGGGCAGAGCAGTACTTC
. TRBJ2-2 TRBV7-8 . CASSLALESTGELFF TGTGCCAGCAGCTTAGCCCTAGAGTCCACCGGGGAGCTGTTTTTT
. TRBJ2-5 TRBV7-3 . CASSPKGAVETQYF TGTGCCAGCAGCCCGAAAGGGGCGGTAGAGACCCAGTACTTC
TRBD1 TRBJ1-1 TRBV7-2 medium-sized CASSQLGQLNTEAFF TGTGCCAGCAGCCAACTGGGACAGCTTAACACTGAAGCTTTCTTT
TRBD2 TRBJ2-5 TRBV12-3/TRBV12-4 . CASSPTGRGGQETQYF TGTGCCAGCAGCCCCACGGGGCGGGGGGGCCAAGAGACCCAGTACTTC
. TRBJ2-7 TRBV27 medium-sized CASSPRPGGTYEQYF TGTGCCAGCAGTCCCAGACCAGGAGGGACCTACGAGCAGTACTTC
TRBD2 TRBJ2-7 TRBV19 many CASTSPTGTTKQYF TGTGCCAGTACCTCGCCAACCGGGACTACCAAGCAGTACTTC
TRBD2 TRBJ2-3 TRBV7-3 . CASSYSAAGVGDTQYF TGTGCCAGCAGCTATAGTGCAGCGGGGGTGGGAGATACGCAGTATTTT
. TRBJ2-1 TRBV7-6 . CASSPNRGGTEQFF TGTGCCAGCAGCCCGAATCGAGGGGGGACGGAGCAGTTCTTC
TRBD2 TRBJ2-1 TRBV7-3 few CASSLGTSPISEQFF TGTGCCAGCAGCTTAGGGACTAGCCCCATATCGGAGCAGTTCTTC
TRBD1 TRBJ1-2 TRBV7-2 . CASSASGGSYGYTF TGTGCCAGCAGCGCATCAGGGGGATCCTATGGCTACACCTTC
. TRBJ1-2 TRBV4-1 many CASSQETTSRKWGRRYTF TGCGCCAGCAGCCAAGAAACGACTTCACGAAAATGGGGCCGTCGCTACACCTTC
. TRBJ2-5 TRBV19 medium-sized CASSLAPRETQYF TGTGCCAGTAGTCTGGCCCCTAGGGAGACCCAGTACTTC
TRBD1 TRBJ1-5 TRBV4-2 . CASSQDYRGNQPQHF TGTGCCAGCAGCCAAGATTACAGGGGAAATCAGCCCCAGCATTTT
TRBD2 TRBJ2-5 TRBV27 medium-sized CASRERGPQETQYF TGTGCCAGTCGGGAGCGGGGACCCCAAGAGACCCAGTACTTC
TRBD1 TRBJ2-1 TRBV7-8 . CASSPPGQGKSYEQFF TGTGCCAGCAGCCCCCCAGGACAGGGTAAGTCCTACGAGCAGTTCTTC
TRBD1 TRBJ1-5 TRBV28 many CASSPTGRNQPQHF TGTGCCAGCAGTCCGACAGGGAGGAATCAGCCCCAGCATTTT
TRBD1 TRBJ1-2 TRBV5-1 few CASSSRSMTGGYTF TGCGCCAGCAGCTCGCGTAGTATGACAGGGGGCTACACCTTC
. TRBJ1-4 TRBV7-6 few CASSGDPGEKLFF TGTGCCAGCAGCGGAGACCCGGGGGAAAAACTGTTTTTT
. TRBJ2-5 TRBV7-2 few CASSPDAGAQYF TGTGCCAGCAGTCCAGACGCAGGGGCCCAGTACTTC
. TRBJ2-2 TRBV9 . CASSPVVNTGELFF TGTGCCAGCAGCCCGGTAGTGAACACCGGGGAGCTGTTTTTT
. TRBJ1-2 TRBV5-1 many CASSLDSRGGYTF TGCGCCAGCAGCTTGGACAGCCGTGGAGGCTACACCTTC
. TRBJ2-2 TRBV7-6 many CASSLGQFSTGELFF TGTGCCAGCAGCTTAGGGCAGTTCAGCACCGGGGAGCTGTTTTTT
TRBD2 TRBJ2-3 TRBV7-2 . CASSLVGAGGPMDTQYF TGTGCCAGCAGCTTAGTTGGAGCGGGAGGGCCGATGGATACGCAGTATTTT
. TRBJ2-5 TRBV28 many CASSLASEAQYF TGTGCCAGCAGTTTAGCCTCCGAGGCCCAGTACTTC
. TRBJ1-2 TRBV6-6 . CASSYSMKGYGYTF TGTGCCAGCAGTTACTCGATGAAGGGATATGGCTACACCTTC
TRBD2 TRBJ2-3 TRBV7-2 . CASSLVAGGGDTQYF TGTGCCAGCAGCTTAGTTGCGGGAGGGGGAGATACGCAGTATTTT
. TRBJ2-3 TRBV7-6 . CASSHARGIRSDTQYF TGTGCCAGCAGCCACGCCCGCGGGATTAGGTCAGATACGCAGTATTTT
TRBD1 TRBJ1-6 TRBV6-5 . CASRDRVNSPLHF TGTGCCAGCAGGGACAGGGTTAATTCACCCCTCCACTTT
. TRBJ1-1 TRBV7-2 . CASSPIRNTEAFF TGTGCCAGCAGCCCCATTAGAAACACTGAAGCTTTCTTT
. TRBJ2-7 TRBV7-6 . CASSLSRAGGDEQYF TGTGCCAGCAGCTTAAGCCGTGCTGGGGGCGACGAGCAGTACTTC
TRBD1 TRBJ2-7 TRBV27 many CASTPGQGAGEQYF TGTGCCAGCACCCCTGGACAGGGGGCGGGAGAGCAGTACTTC
. TRBJ2-5 TRBV27 . CASSRGGQLRETQYF TGTGCCAGCTCTCGCGGAGGACAGCTGAGGGAGACCCAGTACTTC
. TRBJ2-7 TRBV7-2 few CASSLGWAYEQYF TGTGCCAGCAGCTTAGGGTGGGCATACGAGCAGTACTTC
. TRBJ1-1 TRBV5-4 . CASSFGSGVANTEAFF TGTGCCAGCAGCTTTGGTTCAGGGGTTGCGAACACTGAAGCTTTCTTT
. TRBJ2-6 TRBV9 once CASSGGTGSGANVLTF TGTGCCAGCAGCGGGGGAACAGGTTCTGGGGCCAACGTCCTGACTTTC
. TRBJ2-7 TRBV7-2 few CASRGASSYEQYF TGTGCCAGCCGGGGGGCTAGCTCCTACGAGCAGTACTTC
TRBD2 TRBJ2-3 TRBV24-1 many CATKGTSTDTQYF TGTGCCACCAAAGGGACTAGCACTGATACGCAGTATTTT
. TRBJ2-1 TRBV7-6 . CASSIYRGEQFF TGTGCCAGCAGCATCTATCGCGGGGAGCAGTTCTTC
TRBD1 TRBJ1-1 TRBV7-8 . CASSPRLDRGAEAFF TGTGCCAGCAGCCCCCGCCTTGACAGGGGCGCTGAAGCTTTCTTT
TRBD1 TRBJ2-1 TRBV11-3 . CASSLSGTGWGEQFF TGTGCCAGCAGCTTATCTGGGACAGGGTGGGGTGAGCAGTTCTTC